The sequence of this TCR beta chain was determined in a study of neurological immune-mediated disorders. TCRdb independently ran MiXCR on the 5' RACE reads; one entry per CDR3 protein. This sample carries roughly 38,000 distinct CDR3 sequences, around 10% of them seen once, and the ten largest clones take nearly 4%. At least ten counts were recorded for this clonotype. The CDR3 has 13 amino acids. The V end lost 7 bases, the J end lost 4 bases, and 17 bases lay between the germline ends. CDR1 is SQVTM and CDR2 is ANQGSEA in the germline V gene. Time point given: technical triplicate 1. The source is a man in his sixties with HTLV-1-associated myelopathy (HAM/TSP). Sequencing used PBMCs. This chain links TRBV29-1 with TRBJ2-7, with D perhaps being TRBD1 or TRBD2 (5 bases each). CDR3 coding DNA: TGCAGCGCCAGGGACCTCTGGAGTTACGAGCAGTACTTC. Amino acid sequence: CSARDLWSYEQYF.